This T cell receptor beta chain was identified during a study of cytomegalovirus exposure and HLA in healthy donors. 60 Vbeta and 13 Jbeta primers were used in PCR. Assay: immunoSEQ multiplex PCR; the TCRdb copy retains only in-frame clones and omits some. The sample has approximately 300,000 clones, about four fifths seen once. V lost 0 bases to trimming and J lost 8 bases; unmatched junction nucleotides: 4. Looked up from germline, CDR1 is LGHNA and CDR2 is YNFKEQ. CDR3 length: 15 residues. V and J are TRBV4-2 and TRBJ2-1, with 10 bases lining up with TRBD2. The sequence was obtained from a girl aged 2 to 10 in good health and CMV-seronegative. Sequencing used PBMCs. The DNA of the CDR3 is TGTGCCAGCAGCCAAGAAGGACTAGCGGCGGATGAGCAGTTCTTC. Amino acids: CASSQEGLAADEQFF.